This T cell receptor beta chain was observed in a study of Ad26.COV2.S vaccination and SARS-CoV-2 variants (dated by TCRdb to the early 2020s). About the full investigation: Donors in the vaccine arm were drawn from COV1001, a multicentre, randomized, double-blind, placebo-controlled phase I-IIa trial testing Ad26.COV2.S in healthy adults. Dosing of Ad26.COV2.S was intramuscular, at either 5x10^10 or 1x10^11 viral particles, delivered as one shot or as two shots spaced 56 days apart. The specificity and breadth of SARS-CoV-2-reactive T cell receptors after Ad26.COV2.S vaccination were assessed by TCRbeta repertoire sequencing. A total of 32 samples were included in the TCR-sequenced set, comprising around 19 Ad26.COV2.S vaccine recipients, 5 placebo recipients and 8 SARS-CoV-2 convalescent individuals. Trial participants were randomized into five groups of five: low-dose or high-dose Ad26.COV2.S given once or twice, or placebo on both occasions. Investigators did not know the trial group allocation while performing experiments and assessing outcomes. Here is what the overall study found, with its caveats: Higher spike-specific TCR breadth was observed in Ad26.COV2.S recipients than in placebo recipients (P = 0.0014). Vaccine and placebo recipients had comparable non-spike TCR breadth, which fits with the vaccine containing only spike. After vaccination, substantial breadth of spike-specific CD8+ and CD4+ T cell responses was reported. Comparing responses between vaccine doses or regimens was not something the study was powered to do. The authors noted that the TCR breadth and depth analyses may have underestimated total T cell responses.

The CDR3 starts with the cysteine, ends with the phenylalanine, and has 15 residues. The kept DNA is CDR3 alone, 45 bases in frame from the first base. Based on the germline V gene (reference sequence), the CDR1 and CDR2 sequences are WNHNN and SYGVQD. The trim is 0 bases for V and 6 bases for J, with a gap of 14 bases between the germline ends. As concerns this clone: Its binding antigen is unknown. No quality values exist for individual bases; no much larger clone is one base distant.

The immunoSEQ Assay was the method used to sequence TCRbeta CDR3 regions. After extraction, genomic DNA underwent amplification by bias-controlled multiplex PCR, followed by high-throughput sequencing. The original methods were these. To quantify the absolute abundance of each unique TCRbeta CDR3 region, sequences were collapsed and filtered. Usable DNA was measured by amplifying reference genes present in all nucleated cells, and TCRbeta template counts were normalized to that usable DNA to estimate T cell fraction. Repertoire TCRs were annotated as SARS-CoV-2-specific when V gene, CDR3 amino acid sequence and J gene were exactly matched to a known reactive TCR set. MIRA supplied the reference SARS-CoV-2 TCR set, which was filtered for enrichment in COVID-19-positive ImmuneCODE repertoires so that public or cross-reactive TCRs were removed. Using the MIRA antigens, annotated TCRs were further analysed by specific ORF or by position within an ORF. Breadth was defined as the number of annotated unique rearrangements divided by the total number of unique productive rearrangements, and depth was defined as the summed frequency of the annotated unique rearrangements. TCR breadth was compared between groups using two-sided Wilcoxon rank-sum tests. In TCRdb, the immuneACCESS table is reduced to in-frame sequences with V and J assigned. These tables do not hold every clone; where another copy was compared, an unresolved V gene accounts for under half, and the others remain unexplained. The V and J calls and the clone size are those of that table, but D and trimming were determined from the DNA. Present in this sample are approximately 300,000 clones, over 80% of which were seen just once. Of the sample, around 2.2% is held by the ten largest clones.

The treatment or condition tag for this specimen amounts to: some 19 received Ad26.COV2.S at low or high dose, single or two shots; several received placebo; per-sample allocation not given. For vaccine and placebo recipients, the sequenced repertoires came from samples collected on day 63 after the first injection. In Cohort 1b, around 25 adults aged 18-55 years were enrolled at a single site in Boston, USA, between 29 July and 7 August 2020. As a vaccine, Ad26.COV2.S was a replication-incompetent adenovirus type 26 vector that expressed a prefusion-stabilized SARS-CoV-2 spike protein derived from the original Wuhan strain.

This receptor chain uses TRBV10-1 and TRBJ2-5; the D region may be TRBD1 or TRBD2, each matching 5 bases equally. The sequence was collected from a person aged 18 to 65 who received the Ad26.COV2.S COVID-19 vaccine or a placebo. This specimen consisted of peripheral blood, obtained in a trial of Ad26.COV2.S vaccine versus placebo. The DNA sequence reads TGCGCCAGCAGTGAGTCTGGGGGAGTGGGTCAGACCCAGTACTTC. Its translation reads: CASSESGGVGQTQYF.